This T cell receptor (beta chain) was found in a study of blood T cells in healthy people across ages. The study's findings and limits: Roughly linear age-related decline in beta diversity appeared, significant by age about 40. The study lacked donor CMV status, which possibly confounded expanded clonotype changes.

V lost 11 bases to trimming and J lost 3 bases, with 20 bases between them. The CDR3 is 14 residues long. Per the germline V gene, CDR1 is ENHRY and CDR2 is SYGVKD. With respect to this clonotype: Its specificity is unknown.

A sample-barcoded 5' primer and a J-beta primer mix were used in a second PCR of roughly 7 to 12 cycles. TCRdb redid the calling of the 5' RACE reads with MiXCR, one entry per CDR3 protein. Seen here are hundreds of thousands of distinct CDR3 sequences, over 20% observed once, and the top ten hold about 22%. The chain has TRBV10-3 and TRBJ2-7; the D is unclear. The sample consisted of blood. This receptor was obtained from a man aged 65-85 years in good health. CDR3 sequence (DNA): TGTGCCTCATTCACCCCGGACGCAGGCTACGAGCAGTACTTC. It encodes CASFTPDAGYEQYF.